Below, one TCR beta chain is given with its context. Its specificity is unknown. This sample is drawn from a study of cytomegalovirus exposure and HLA in healthy donors. Study-wide findings and caveats: Upon later analysis, TCR association rates were observed to vary by HLA locus, being highest for DRB1 and lowest for HLA-C.

PCR primers comprised 60 Vbeta and 13 Jbeta primers. Assay: immunoSEQ multiplex PCR; the TCRdb copy retains only in-frame clones and omits some. This sample's table reports about 200,000 clones. V was clipped by 7 bases and J by 2 bases, with 20 bases between them. The CDR3 contains 16 residues. The germline V gene has CDR1 SNHLY and CDR2 FYNNEI. The rearrangement links TRBV2 to TRBJ1-2; perhaps TRBD1 as D (5 bases). The receptor comes from a girl aged 2 to 9 in good health and CMV-seropositive. The source material was PBMCs. The CDR3 reads CASTWEADKSNYGYTF. The CDR3 bases are TGTGCCAGCACCTGGGAGGCGGACAAGTCAAACTATGGCTACACCTTC.